These 12 T cell receptor beta chains were sequenced from one sample in a study of T cell responses to AZD1222 COVID-19 vaccine. The data were produced by immunoSEQ multiplex PCR, yet TCRdb's version contains in-frame clones alone and is incomplete. The sample consists of around 100,000 clones, about nine tenths of them appearing once. The sequencing used peripheral blood, collected on day 0 of AZD1222 vaccination. Receptors originate from an adult in good health.

The gene calls are TRBV6-4 and TRBJ2-2, with D maybe TRBD1 (5 bases). This CDR3 comprises 16 residues. V lost 0 bases, J lost 1 base, and 9 bases lay in between. Germline V gene lookup returns CDR1 MRHNA and CDR2 SNTAGT. This CDR3 is CASSDSGQGNTGELFF. The CDR3 DNA sequence: TGTGCCAGCAGTGACTCGGGGCAGGGGAACACCGGGGAGCTGTTTTTT.

The V and J genes are TRBV30 and TRBJ2-1; D could derive from TRBD1 or TRBD2 (6 bases each). This CDR3 spans 15 amino acids. Germline V lookup: CDR1 GTSNPN, CDR2 SVGIG (reference sequence). V lost 3 bases and J lost 9, with 21 bases in between. CDR3 residues: CAWRTPLRGRREQFF. The CDR3 coding sequence is TGTGCCTGGAGGACTCCTCTCCGGGGGCGTCGTGAGCAGTTCTTC.

This chain uses TRBV21-1 with TRBJ1-4; whether TRBD1, the table's D call, matches the DNA was not checked. TRBV21-1 is noted as a pseudogene. The CDR3 runs to 15 residues. CDR3 protein: CASSTRDNYNEKLFF. The DNA for the CDR3 is TGTGCCAGCAGCACCCGGGACAACTATAATGAAAAACTGTTTTTT.

The chain links TRBV10-3 to TRBJ2-1, with D possibly called TRBD1 or TRBD2 (7 bases each). This CDR3 is 17 amino acids long. CDR1 and CDR2 (germline): ENHRY, SYGVKD. V was clipped by 0 bases and J by 3 bases, with 15 bases between them. The CDR3 DNA reads TGTGCCATCAGTGAGTCGCTTCAGGGGGGGGTCTACAATGAGCAGTTCTTC. Its protein is CAISESLQGGVYNEQFF.

J is TRBJ1-1 and V is TRBV4-1; D perhaps matches TRBD1 (5 bases). CDR1 is MGHRA and CDR2 is YSYEKL in the germline V gene. The V gene lost 4 bases and the J gene lost 4 bases, with 10 bases spanning the gap. CDR3 length: 13 residues. The DNA for the CDR3 is TGCGCCAGCAGCCTCATAGGGGTCACTGAAGCTTTCTTT. Residues: CASSLIGVTEAFF.

The chain couples TRBV19 to TRBJ1-2; 7 bases are a match to TRBD1. The CDR3 has 15 amino acids. Germline V CDR1 and CDR2: LNHDA, SQIVND (reference sequence). V lost 0 bases and J lost 4; bases outside the gene matches: 5. This chain's CDR3 is CASSIEGTGVYGYTF. DNA for the CDR3: TGTGCCAGTAGTATAGAAGGAACAGGGGTCTATGGCTACACCTTC.

This sequence joins TRBV6-5 and TRBJ1-1; 7 bases are shared with TRBD1. V was pared by 5 bases and J by 5 bases, with 8 bases of the junction left unmatched. This CDR3 is 14 amino acids long. Per germline, CDR1 MNHEY and CDR2 SVGAGI. The CDR3 nucleotides are TGTGCCAGCAGTACCCTGGACAGGTGGACTGAAGCTTTCTTT. It is translated as CASSTLDRWTEAFF.

This clone showed up just once. The chain employs TRBV2 and TRBJ1-5; no reliable D call. V gave up 6 bases and J gave up 0 bases, with 12 bases separating them. Germline CDR1 is SNHLY and CDR2 is FYNNEI. The CDR3 covers 15 residues. The CDR3 sequence is CASSPVDGSNQPQHF. The CDR3 DNA is TGTGCCAGCAGCCCTGTCGACGGTAGCAATCAGCCCCAGCATTTT. The complete variable domain, with remaining parts taken from reference TRBV2 and TRBJ1-5, reads EPEVTQTPSHQVTQMGQEVILRCVPISNHLYFYWYRQILGQKVEFLVSFYNNEISEKSEIFDDQFSVERPDGSNFTLKIRSTKLEDSAMYFCASSPVDGSNQPQHFGDGTRLSIL.

CDR3 bases: TGTGCCAGCAGTTCCGGGACAGTCTATGGCTACACCTTC. Translated, it gives CASSSGTVYGYTF. The chain links TRBV28 to TRBJ1-2, with 7 positions matching TRBD1. The V segment lost 4 bases and the J segment 4 bases; nucleotides outside the gene matches: 3. Germline loops: CDR1 MDHEN, CDR2 SYDVKM. The CDR3 contains 13 residues.

This CDR3 is CASSFYRQGFYEQYF. CDR3 DNA: TGTGCCAGCAGCTTCTATCGACAGGGTTTCTACGAGCAGTACTTC. The rearrangement links TRBV7-9 to TRBJ2-7, with TRBD1 matching over 7 bases. The CDR3 has 15 amino acids. CDR1 and CDR2 from the germline V gene are SEHNR and FQNEAQ (reference sequence). V shed 3 bases and J 3 bases; nucleotides not matched to a gene: 8.

The chain combines TRBV5-1 with TRBJ2-2; 8 nucleotides match TRBD1. The germline V gene has CDR1 SGHRS and CDR2 YFSETQ. The CDR3 spans 17 residues. V shed 6 bases and J 7 bases; nucleotides not matched to a gene: 17. The CDR3 sequence is CASNFAPGAGGIGELFF. The CDR3 DNA reads TGCGCCAGCAACTTCGCCCCTGGGGCAGGGGGCATCGGGGAGCTGTTTTTT.

This chain links TRBV5-1 with TRBJ2-7; the D is unclear. The CDR3 length is 12 residues. The V gene's germline CDR1 is SGHRS and CDR2 YFSETQ. Trimming shortened V by 4 bases and J by 5 bases, and 10 bases separated the two germline ends. The CDR3 DNA reads as TGCGCCAGCAGCGCGACCTTAGACGAGCAGTACTTC. Amino acids: CASSATLDEQYF. Filled out from reference TRBV5-1 and TRBJ2-7, the complete variable domain reads KAGVTQTPRYLIKTRGQQVTLSCSPISGHRSVSWYQQTPGQGLQFLFEYFSETQRNKGNFPGRFSGRQFSNSRSEMNVSTLELGDSALYLCASSATLDEQYFGPGTRLTVT.